The 9 T cell receptor beta chains reported below all come from one sample, sequenced in a study of T cells expressing NK-cell markers (dated by TCRdb to the early 2020s). Library preparation was by 5' RACE. The reads were generated on an Illumina HiSeq 2000. Reprocessed by TCRdb, the reads give a single entry per CDR3 protein sequence, without DNA. This specimen's table enumerates about 260,000 distinct CDR3 sequences. The top ten constitute more than 3.5% of the sample. Sequencing was carried out using blood T cells: a sorted CD56 or NKG2C T cell subset, CD4+ or CD8+ T cells, or bulk PBMC T cells (not recorded which). The receptor source for this set is a woman aged 18 to 75 in good health.

This chain joins TRBV5-5 and TRBJ1-6. The CDR3 is 17 residues long. CDR1 and CDR2 (germline): SGHKS, YYEKEE (reference sequence). This chain's CDR3 is CASSLYRAGGDNSPLHF. The full variable domain, with the rest looked up from reference TRBV5-5 and TRBJ1-6, is DAGVTQSPTHLIKTRGQQVTLRCSPISGHKSVSWYQQVLGQGPQFIFQYYEKEERGRGNFPDRFSARQFPNYSSELNVNALLLGDSALYLCASSLYRAGGDNSPLHFGNGTRLTVT.

The chain links TRBV6-1 to TRBJ1-1. The CDR3 consists of 13 residues. The V gene's germline CDR1 is MNHNS and CDR2 SASEGT. The CDR3 loop is CASSRYMNTEAFF.

The chain carries TRBV7-9 and TRBJ2-1; TCRdb proposes TRBD2, but this gene call is untestable without DNA. The CDR3 is 16 residues long. Germline V gene data show CDR1 as SEHNR and CDR2 as FQNEAQ (reference sequence). Here the CDR3 reads CASSPIAGEVGGEQFF.

The V and J genes are TRBV5-1 and TRBJ2-3. The CDR3 contains 14 residues. The germline V gene encodes CDR1 SGHRS and CDR2 YFSETQ. The CDR3 reads CASSLRTSADTQYF.

This sequence joins TRBV5-5 and TRBJ1-2; the D gene TCRdb calls, TRBD1, cannot be checked with no DNA. There are 17 residues in the CDR3. Germline CDR1 is SGHKS and CDR2 is YYEKEE (reference sequence). The CDR3 sequence: CASSLLGQGVRSYGYTF.

The chain joins TRBV5-6 to TRBJ2-7; the TRBD1 assignment by TCRdb is unverifiable without DNA. The CDR3 sequence is 15 residues long. The germline gives CDR1 SGHDT, CDR2 YYEEEE. The CDR3 loop reads CASSFGGQGPYEQYF.

The chain has TRBV9 and TRBJ2-7; checking the TCRdb D call of TRBD1 is not possible without DNA. This CDR3 is 13 amino acids long. Germline V lookup: CDR1 SGDLS, CDR2 YYNGEE. CDR3 sequence reads: CASSEGLYYEQYF.

The chain carries TRBV7-2 and TRBJ2-3; there is no DNA to check the TCRdb D call of TRBD1. The CDR3 spans 16 residues. CDR1 SGHTA and CDR2 FQGNSA come from the germline V gene. The CDR3 is CASSFDGLGETDTQYF.

The chain couples TRBV10-2 to TRBJ2-2; TCRdb reports TRBD1, a call that lacks DNA to check it against. The CDR3 covers 15 residues. CDR1 and CDR2 (germline): WSHSY, SAAADI. The CDR3 sequence is CASRPGSGNTGELFF.